These T cell receptor beta chains were read from a single sample in a study of blood T cell repertoires in COVID-19. Repertoires were generated with immunoSEQ multiplex PCR, while TCRdb's copy carries only in-frame clones and drops some. This repertoire shows some 250,000 clones, around 89% found once; its top ten account for roughly 8.6%. Sequencing input: PBMCs or T cells enriched from blood (not recorded which). All receptors derive from a man aged 40-49 years who had recovered from COVID-19. CDR3s include the opening cysteine and the closing phenylalanine or tryptophan. The D gene is left open where the match is weak. Only some rows state a clone size, as once, few, many or a class for expanded clones.

>TRBV7-8|-|TRBJ2-1|-
CASSRLARNYNEQFF
TGTGCCAGCAGCCGGCTAGCGCGCAACTACAATGAGCAGTTCTTC
>TRBV7-3|-|TRBJ1-2|TRBD1
CASSSGQGGGYTF
TGTGCCAGCAGCTCGGGACAGGGGGGTGGCTACACCTTC
>TRBV11-3|-|TRBJ1-1|-
CASSLGALGTEAFF
TGTGCCAGCAGCTTGGGGGCGCTTGGCACTGAAGCTTTCTTT
>TRBV7-9|-|TRBJ1-3|-
CASSSAGVSGNTIYF
TGTGCCAGCAGCTCCGCTGGAGTCTCTGGAAACACCATATATTTT
>TRBV6-6|-|TRBJ1-6|-
CACRLFSRSSYNSPLHF
TGTGCCTGCCGTCTCTTTTCAAGGAGCTCCTATAATTCACCCCTCCACTTT
>TRBV27|-|TRBJ1-2|TRBD1
CASSLIGGDYGYTF
TGTGCCAGCAGTTTAATAGGGGGCGACTATGGCTACACCTTC
>TRBV7-2|-|TRBJ2-1|-
CASSPKDGARHEQFF
TGTGCCAGCAGCCCTAAGGATGGGGCGAGGCATGAGCAGTTCTTC
>TRBV18|-|TRBJ2-1|TRBD2
CASSPPYSGSHEQFF
TGTGCCAGCTCACCACCGTATAGCGGGAGCCATGAGCAGTTCTTC
>TRBV25-1|-|TRBJ1-2|-
CASSERGRVGGYTF
TGTGCCAGCAGTGAAAGGGGTAGGGTGGGTGGCTACACCTTC
>TRBV3-1/TRBV3-2|-|TRBJ1-3|-
CASYDGLAGNTIYF
TGTGCCAGCTATGATGGACTTGCTGGAAACACCATATATTTT
>TRBV18|-|TRBJ2-1|TRBD2
CASSTKLAGVVNEQFF
TGTGCCAGCTCAACAAAGCTAGCGGGAGTAGTGAATGAGCAGTTCTTC
>TRBV9|-|TRBJ1-1|-
CASSGQGSEAFF
TGTGCCAGCAGCGGGCAGGGTTCTGAAGCTTTCTTT
>TRBV5-4|-|TRBJ1-1|-
CASSLDGAAEAFF
TGTGCCAGCAGCTTGGATGGAGCGGCTGAAGCTTTCTTT
>TRBV18|-|TRBJ1-4|-
CASSPPRGQTATNEKLFF
TGTGCCAGCTCACCACCGAGGGGACAAACCGCAACTAATGAAAAACTGTTTTTT
>TRBV2|-|TRBJ1-1|-
CASSGTVNTEAFF
TGTGCCAGCAGTGGGACAGTGAACACTGAAGCTTTCTTT
>TRBV2|-|TRBJ1-5|TRBD1
CASRGTGGEFAAQHF
TGTGCCAGCAGGGGGACAGGGGGAGAATTCGCGGCCCAGCATTTT
>TRBV28|-|TRBJ1-2|-
CASGLQGRVYGYTF
TGTGCCAGCGGCCTTCAGGGCAGGGTTTATGGCTACACCTTC
>TRBV5-3|-|TRBJ2-2|-
CARSKEDSTPPNTGELFF
TGTGCCAGAAGCAAGGAGGACAGCACCCCCCCAAACACCGGGGAGCTGTTTTTT
>TRBV29-1|-|TRBJ1-2|TRBD1
CSGGNRDRVMSYTF
TGCAGCGGGGGCAACCGGGACAGGGTGATGAGCTACACCTTC
>TRBV19|-|TRBJ2-7|TRBD1
CASSPLGTGVHEQYF
TGTGCCAGTAGTCCACTCGGGACAGGGGTCCACGAGCAGTACTTC
>TRBV5-1|-|TRBJ1-4|-
CASSLVVGGNEKLFF
TGCGCCAGCAGCTTGGTCGTGGGGGGTAATGAAAAACTGTTTTTT
>TRBV6-5|-|TRBJ1-2|-
CASSYSGRETGYTF
TGTGCCAGCAGTTACTCGGGCAGGGAAACTGGCTACACCTTC
>TRBV27|-|TRBJ1-3|-
CASSPRRASGSGNTIYF
TGTGCCAGCAGTCCACGACGGGCCAGCGGGTCTGGAAACACCATATATTTT
>TRBV28|-|TRBJ2-2|-
CASSFVRPRQYTGELFF
TGTGCCAGCAGTTTCGTTCGGCCGAGACAATATACCGGGGAGCTGTTTTTT
>TRBV4-1|-|TRBJ2-1|TRBD1
CASSQGAVQQGRQFF
TGCGCCAGCAGCCAAGGGGCAGTCCAACAGGGGCGGCAGTTCTTC
>TRBV12-5|-|TRBJ1-4|-
CASGASATNEKLFF
TGTGCTAGTGGCGCCAGTGCAACTAATGAAAAACTGTTTTTT
>TRBV28|few|TRBJ1-2|-
CASSLLGQNYGYTF
TGTGCCAGCAGTTTATTGGGGCAGAACTATGGCTACACCTTC
>TRBV4-2|-|TRBJ2-3|TRBD2
CASSPTSGSIDTQYF
TGTGCCAGCAGCCCCACTAGCGGGAGTATTGATACGCAGTATTTT
>TRBV10-3|-|TRBJ2-5|-
CAISASSRLSYQETQYF
TGTGCCATCAGTGCGAGCTCTCGCCTCTCGTACCAAGAGACCCAGTACTTC
>TRBV4-3|-|TRBJ1-2|-
CASSQDRGGRGYGYTF
TGCGCCAGCAGCCAAGATAGGGGGGGCCGTGGCTATGGCTACACCTTC
>TRBV19|-|TRBJ1-5|-
CASSTLSKTGKVSNQPQHF
TGTGCCAGTAGTACCCTTTCCAAAACAGGGAAAGTTAGCAATCAGCCCCAGCATTTT
>TRBV12-5|-|TRBJ1-6|-
CASGVGAPLHF
TGTGCTAGTGGTGTAGGAGCACCCCTCCACTTT
>TRBV2|-|TRBJ1-1|-
CASIPQGKTLRTEAFF
TGTGCCAGCATTCCTCAGGGGAAGACATTGAGGACTGAAGCTTTCTTT
>TRBV9|-|TRBJ2-7|TRBD2
CASSAIAGPSEQYF
TGTGCCAGCAGCGCGATAGCGGGACCAAGCGAGCAGTACTTC
>TRBV6-1|-|TRBJ1-5|-
CASSEGRNQPQHF
TGTGCCAGCAGTGAGGGCAGAAATCAGCCCCAGCATTTT
>TRBV5-1|-|TRBJ2-3|-
CASSLIPRGTDTQYF
TGCGCCAGCAGCTTGATCCCGCGTGGCACAGATACGCAGTATTTT
>TRBV7-9|-|TRBJ2-7|-
CASSLGGLAGRTYEQYF
TGTGCCAGCAGCTTAGGGGGACTGGCGGGCAGGACCTACGAGCAGTACTTC
>TRBV18|-|TRBJ1-3|TRBD1
CASSLRQGTAGNTIYF
TGTGCCAGCTCACTAAGACAGGGGACTGCTGGAAACACCATATATTTT
>TRBV7-2|-|TRBJ1-4|-
CASSLIGRVYEKLFF
TGTGCCAGCAGCTTAATCGGCAGGGTGTATGAAAAACTGTTTTTT
>TRBV7-8|-|TRBJ1-1|-
CASSLVPGLGTEAFF
TGTGCCAGCAGCTTAGTCCCAGGGTTGGGTACTGAAGCTTTCTTT
>TRBV11-2|-|TRBJ2-7|-
CASSLDLARAYEQYF
TGTGCCAGCAGCTTAGATCTGGCCAGGGCCTACGAGCAGTACTTC
>TRBV11-2|-|TRBJ1-1|TRBD1
CASTRDRGFDTEAFF
TGTGCCAGCACCAGAGACAGGGGGTTCGACACTGAAGCTTTCTTT
>TRBV11-2|-|TRBJ1-2|TRBD1
CASSTIARTGNYGYTF
TGTGCCAGCAGCACTATAGCACGGACAGGGAACTATGGCTACACCTTC
>TRBV4-1|once|TRBJ2-3|TRBD2
CASSHRRLAGQTDTQYF
TGCGCCAGCAGCCATAGAAGACTAGCGGGCCAAACAGATACGCAGTATTTT
>TRBV7-6|once|TRBJ1-1|TRBD1
CASSPRQGVVNTEAFF
TGTGCCAGCAGCCCCAGACAGGGGGTGGTGAACACTGAAGCTTTCTTT
>TRBV2|-|TRBJ2-3|TRBD2
CASSTGLAGALVSTDTQYF
TGTGCCAGCAGCACGGGACTAGCGGGGGCCCTCGTTAGCACAGATACGCAGTATTTT
>TRBV18|-|TRBJ1-1|-
CASSPPQSPNTEAFF
TGTGCCAGCTCACCCCCCCAAAGCCCGAACACTGAAGCTTTCTTT
>TRBV2|-|TRBJ1-4|TRBD1
CACRWGQGAEKLFF
TGTGCCTGTCGGTGGGGACAGGGGGCAGAAAAACTGTTTTTT
>TRBV27|-|TRBJ2-3|TRBD2
CASSLLAGGQNTQYF
TGTGCCAGCAGCCTACTAGCGGGGGGGCAAAATACGCAGTATTTT
>TRBV7-9|-|TRBJ2-2|TRBD1
CASSQDLGQENTGELFF
TGTGCCAGCAGCCAAGATTTGGGACAGGAGAACACCGGGGAGCTGTTTTTT